A single sample is the source of the 4 T cell receptor beta chains below, sequenced in a study of blood T cell repertoires in COVID-19. Profiling relied on immunoSEQ multiplex PCR, and the TCRdb table lists in-frame clones only, not all of them. Of about 130,000 clones listed, roughly 86% are singletons. Sample: peripheral blood. Every receptor here comes from a human donor in a cohort sampled during active COVID-19.

This clone was detected only once. The chain carries TRBV10-3 and TRBJ2-7, with 8 positions matching TRBD2. V trimming: 3 bases; J trimming: 5 bases; junction bases outside the gene matches: 6. There are 14 residues in the CDR3. Germline V gene lookup returns CDR1 ENHRY and CDR2 SYGVKD. In DNA, the CDR3 is TGTGCCATCAGTGAAAGCGGGAGTCTCAACGAGCAGTACTTC. Encoded protein: CAISESGSLNEQYF.

In this sample, this clone turned up once. V and J are TRBV3-1 (or the pseudogene TRBV3-2) and TRBJ1-2; 9 bases are a match to TRBD1. With V trimmed by 8 bases and J by 1 base, 5 bases remained unmatched. The length of the CDR3 is 14 residues. Germline V CDR1 and CDR2: LGHDT, YNNKEL (reference sequence). As DNA, the CDR3 is TGTGCCAGCGGAACAGGGGGCCGTAACTATGGCTACACCTTC. It is translated as CASGTGGRNYGYTF.

This clone has a single count. The chain links TRBV5-1 to TRBJ1-2, with D possibly being TRBD1 (5 bases). Trimming stripped 0 bases from V and 7 bases from J, with 16 bases between. CDR1 and CDR2 (germline): SGHRS, YFSETQ. This CDR3 region has 15 residues. CDR3 amino acids: CASSLGRDSLSGYTF. The CDR3 bases are TGCGCCAGCAGCTTGGGTAGGGACTCCCTGTCTGGCTACACCTTC.

The chain combines TRBV27 with TRBJ2-1; 11 bases align to TRBD1. CDR3 length: 14 amino acids. The junction had 4 bases not matched to a gene; V was cut back by 6 bases and J by 6 bases. Germline CDR1 is MNHEY and CDR2 is SMNVEV (reference sequence). The CDR3 loop is CASSPGQGVNEQFF. The CDR3 DNA reads TGTGCCAGCAGCCCGGGACAGGGGGTCAATGAGCAGTTCTTC.